What follows describes a single TCR beta chain. Its specificity is not known. Ten milliliters of peripheral blood were drawn from each donor. Total RNA was isolated from each sample in quantities of at least 5 micrograms. These data are taken from a study of blood T cells in healthy people across ages. Across the study: Using template switching, researchers captured about one barcoded beta molecule for each two T cells. Broader study findings: As age increased, TCR beta diversity per million T cells fell in a roughly linear fashion.

The CDR3 contains 19 residues. Alongside a J-beta primer mix, a sample-barcoded 5' primer served in a second PCR lasting 7 to 11 cycles. Via MiXCR, TCRdb re-called the 5' RACE reads, giving one row per CDR3 protein. This table holds over 1,300,000 distinct CDR3 sequences, approximately 59% found once. The sequencing input was blood. The receptor's source is a man aged 18 to 35 in good health. The J gene is TRBJ2-4, the V gene TRBV21-1; the table calls TRBD2, which could not be checked here. TRBV21-1 is described as a pseudogene. This CDR3 is CASSKGLSGGIRVKNIQYF. CDR3 in DNA: TGTGCCAGCAGCAAGGGTCTAAGCGGGGGGATAAGGGTCAAAAACATTCAGTACTTC.